This T cell receptor beta chain emerged from a study of blood T cell repertoires in COVID-19. Study background: From T cells, B-cell-depleted T cells, or PBMCs came the material, which was cDNA or gDNA.

The CDR3 spans 13 residues. Germline V lookup: CDR1 SGHNT, CDR2 YENEEA. V trimming: 6 bases; J trimming: 11 bases; junction bases outside the gene matches: 9. Participants came from roughly 23 US areas, aged roughly 18 to 89 years. The authors' processing: Counts of nucleated cells, estimated from reference gene primer amplification, were obtained. The repertoire was sequenced with immunoSEQ multiplex PCR; TCRdb's copy has only in-frame clones and lacks some. V and J calls and clone size are copied from that table; D and trimming were computed from the DNA. The sample contains 390,000 or so clones, 85% to 90% of which appear only once.

This rearrangement joins TRBV11-3 to TRBJ1-1; 10 bases fit TRBD1. Sequencing used PBMCs or T cells enriched from blood (not recorded which). The clonotype comes from a woman between 50 and 59 years old who had recovered from COVID-19. The CDR3 coding sequence is TGTGCCAGCAGTCAAGGGACAGGGGTAGGGGCTTTCTTT. Protein product: CASSQGTGVGAFF.